One sample yielded the 22 T cell receptor beta chains listed below, sequenced in a study of beta chain features in type 1 diabetes. The whole isolated RNA underwent reverse transcription, so sequencing captured expressed TCRB transcripts. Repertoires were generated with immunoSEQ multiplex PCR, while TCRdb's copy carries only in-frame clones and drops some. This sample has about 450,000 clones, with approximately 10% found just once. The sample was naive CD4+ T cells from blood. These receptors were collected from a woman aged 18-29 years in good health.

The rearrangement uses TRBV6-5 and TRBJ2-1, with no clear D. Germline V CDR1 and CDR2: MNHEY, SVGAGI. The CDR3 sequence is 13 residues long. V lost 4 bases to trimming and J lost 4 bases, with 8 bases between them. CDR3 sequence: CASSWSGYNEQFF. Written as DNA, the CDR3 is TGTGCCAGCAGTTGGTCAGGATACAATGAGCAGTTCTTC.

The rearrangement links TRBV7-8 to TRBJ2-3; 10 bases fit TRBD2. This CDR3 comprises 18 residues. Germline V gene lookup returns CDR1 SGHVS and CDR2 FQNEAQ. Germline trimming cut 5 bases from V and 0 bases from J; bases unmatched to any gene: 11. CDR3: CASSRIRTSGASTDTQYF. The CDR3 nucleotides read TGTGCCAGCAGCCGCATCCGCACTAGCGGGGCAAGCACAGATACGCAGTATTTT.

The genes are TRBV29-1 and TRBJ1-4; D gene ambiguous. Germline V gene sequence: CDR1 SQVTM, CDR2 ANQGSEA. The CDR3 is made up of 13 amino acids. V was pared by 6 bases and J by 10 bases, with 18 bases between. Here the CDR3 reads CSVLNTEARKLFF. The CDR3, as DNA: TGCAGCGTCCTAAACACGGAAGCCCGAAAACTGTTTTTT.

This clone turned up a few times. This chain connects TRBV29-1 to TRBJ1-4, with D uncertain. From germline, CDR1 is SQVTM and CDR2 ANQGSEA. The CDR3 runs to 12 residues. V was clipped by 8 bases and J by 5 bases, with 12 bases between them. The CDR3 DNA follows: TGCAGCACTCGGACGGGAAATGAAAAACTGTTTTTT. This codes for CSTRTGNEKLFF.

The chain combines TRBV4-3 with TRBJ2-3, with 9 nucleotides matching TRBD2. Germline V gene lookup returns CDR1 LGHNA and CDR2 YSLEER. V lost 4 bases, J lost 0 bases, and 5 bases stayed unmatched. CDR3 length equals 16 residues. The CDR3 sequence: CASSRSGGQSTDTQYF. The CDR3, as DNA: TGCGCCAGCAGCCGTAGCGGGGGACAAAGCACAGATACGCAGTATTTT.

This clone was seen a few times. The chain recombines TRBV4-3 with TRBJ1-1; D gene ambiguous. CDR1 LGHNA and CDR2 YSLEER come from the germline V gene. Trimming removed 1 base from V and 6 bases from J, with 6 bases in between. The CDR3 sequence is 12 residues long. CDR3 region: CASSQGVAEAFF. In nucleotides, the CDR3 is TGCGCCAGCAGCCAAGGCGTTGCTGAAGCTTTCTTT.

The V and J genes are TRBV19 and TRBJ1-2, with D possibly being TRBD1 (5 bases). Trimming removed 10 bases at V and 4 bases at J, with 19 bases between. In germline, CDR1 is LNHDA, CDR2 SQIVND (reference sequence). CDR3 size: 14 residues. CDR3 residues: CATKGRGAVYGYTF. The CDR3 DNA reads TGTGCCACCAAGGGGCGCGGCGCCGTCTATGGCTACACCTTC.

At least ten counts were recorded for this clone. This chain uses TRBV7-2 with TRBJ2-7, with D unresolved. Trimming removed 3 bases at V and 6 bases at J, with 9 bases between. Per the germline V gene, CDR1 is SGHTA and CDR2 is FQGNSA. The CDR3 runs to 12 residues. CDR3 region: CASSFRAAEQYF. CDR3 coding DNA: TGTGCCAGCAGCTTCCGGGCAGCCGAGCAGTACTTC.

In its sample, this clone was seen a few times. This chain joins TRBV7-9 and TRBJ2-1; 12 bases match TRBD1. CDR1 SEHNR and CDR2 FQNEAQ come from the germline V gene (reference sequence). The CDR3 runs to 15 residues. After removal of 7 bases from V and 8 bases from J, the junction contained 9 bases not matched to a gene. The CDR3 DNA is TGTGCCAGCACCTGGGACAGGGGGCGCATCTATGAGCAGTTCTTC. It yields the protein CASTWDRGRIYEQFF.

This clone has just a few counts. This CDR3 is CASSLVGRGLHEQFF. The CDR3 DNA reads as TGTGCCAGCAGCTTAGTGGGGAGGGGGCTCCATGAGCAGTTCTTC. The V call is TRBV13, the J call TRBJ2-1; D assignment may be TRBD1 or TRBD2 (7 bases each). This CDR3 comprises 15 residues. Germline values: CDR1 PRHDT, CDR2 FYEKMQ (reference sequence). Trimming left V 1 base short and J 8 bases short, with 15 bases between.

This clone was seen only a few times. The chain carries TRBV18 and TRBJ2-7; D is unresolved. V was shortened by 0 bases and J by 6 bases, with 9 bases between the two germline ends. The CDR3 spans 13 residues. Germline assignment: CDR1 KGHSH and CDR2 LQKENI. The CDR3 protein is CASSPPSTGEQYF. CDR3 DNA sequence: TGTGCCAGCTCACCACCGTCGACCGGCGAGCAGTACTTC.

This clone was found a few times. In DNA, the CDR3 is TGCAGCGTGGGACAGACCGACTACGAGCAGTACTTC. Residues: CSVGQTDYEQYF. The chain combines TRBV29-1 with TRBJ2-7, with TRBD1 matching 7 bases. V was clipped by 6 bases and J by 3 bases; unmatched bases: 5. Germline V CDR1 and CDR2: SQVTM, ANQGSEA. CDR3 length: 12 amino acids.

The V gene is TRBV6-1, the J gene TRBJ2-2, with TRBD1 matching over 7 bases. V shed 8 bases, J shed 4 bases, and the junction held 7 bases outside the gene matches. CDR1 MNHNS and CDR2 SASEGT come from the germline V gene. This CDR3 has 14 residues. The CDR3 DNA is TGTGCCAGCTACCGGGACAGAGCCACCGGGGAGCTGTTTTTT. It encodes CASYRDRATGELFF.

In DNA form, the CDR3 reads TGCAGCGTTGAGAAGGGCCGGGAGGGGGGTTACGAGCAGTACTTC. It codes for CSVEKGREGGYEQYF. The chain uses TRBV29-1 and TRBJ2-7; 8 bases map to TRBD2. This CDR3 is 15 amino acids long. Germline V CDR1 and CDR2: SQVTM, ANQGSEA. The V segment lost 3 bases and the J segment 4 bases; nucleotides outside the gene matches: 11.

This clone occurred a few times. The chain combines TRBV7-9 with TRBJ2-5; D not certain. Germline CDR1 is SEHNR and CDR2 is FQNEAQ (reference sequence). V was pared by 2 bases and J by 9 bases, with 16 bases between. CDR3 size: 14 residues. DNA of the CDR3: TGTGCCAGCAGCTTAACGCTCTCGAAGTTTTCCCAGTACTTC. It yields the protein CASSLTLSKFSQYF.

This clone was seen a handful of times. The chain links TRBV29-1 to TRBJ2-5; D is unresolved. CDR1 and CDR2 from the germline V gene are SQVTM and ANQGSEA. This CDR3 is 12 amino acids long. V was clipped by 7 bases and J by 5 bases, with 14 bases between them. For the CDR3, the DNA is TGCAGCGCTGGACGGCCCTCGGAGACCCAGTACTTC. Residues: CSAGRPSETQYF.

The table lists this clone with a few counts. The chain links TRBV5-1 to TRBJ2-2; the match to TRBD2 covers 7 bases. With 1 base clipped from V and 2 bases from J, the junction kept 2 bases outside the gene matches. Per germline, CDR1 SGHRS and CDR2 YFSETQ. This CDR3 region has 15 residues. The CDR3 DNA is TGCGCCAGCAGCTTGCCTAGCGGAAACACCGGGGAGCTGTTTTTT. It yields the protein CASSLPSGNTGELFF. The variable domain in full, completed from reference TRBV5-1 and TRBJ2-2, reads KAGVTQTPRYLIKTRGQQVTLSCSPISGHRSVSWYQQTPGQGLQFLFEYFSETQRNKGNFPGRFSGRQFSNSRSEMNVSTLELGDSALYLCASSLPSGNTGELFFGEGSRLTVL.

Concerning this clone itself: The junction and the germline gene differ at one end; a read error may be behind it. CDR3 protein: CASSSTRTGINERFF. The CDR3 DNA follows: TGTGCCAGCAGCTCCACTAGGACAGGGATCAATGAGCGGTTCTTC. The chain employs TRBV7-9 and TRBJ2-1; 8 nucleotides match TRBD1. The CDR3 runs to 15 residues. Germline V CDR1 and CDR2: SEHNR, FQNEAQ (reference sequence).

V and J are TRBV6-5 and TRBJ1-5; D is undetermined. The CDR3 is 16 residues long. Germline assignment: CDR1 MNHEY and CDR2 SVGAGI. V lost 0 bases to trimming and J lost 2 bases, with 11 bases between them. The DNA of the CDR3 is TGTGCCAGCAGTTACTCGGATCCATGGGGCAATCAGCCCCAGCATTTT. Translating it yields CASSYSDPWGNQPQHF.

This clone turned up a few times. The J gene is TRBJ1-1, the V gene TRBV7-9; D not resolved. V lost 0 bases and J 7 bases, leaving 15 bases between the germline ends. The CDR3 loop spans 15 amino acids. The V gene's germline CDR1 is SEHNR and CDR2 FQNEAQ (reference sequence). The CDR3 loop reads CASSLAQSGWVEAFF. The CDR3 bases are TGTGCCAGCAGCTTAGCGCAGTCAGGCTGGGTTGAAGCTTTCTTT.

In the case of this clone: Other nucleotide sequences from this sample produce the same CDR3. This chain joins TRBV6-5 and TRBJ1-1, with D perhaps matching TRBD1 (5 bases). There are 13 residues in the CDR3. Germline loops: CDR1 MNHEY, CDR2 SVGAGI. V lost 2 bases, J lost 2 bases, and 6 bases lay in between. CDR3 protein: CASSYRTNTEAFF. In nucleotides, the CDR3 is TGTGCCAGCAGTTACCGGACAAACACTGAAGCTTTCTTT.

The rearrangement links TRBV28 to TRBJ1-4; no reliable D call. The CDR3 has 11 residues. Germline CDR1 and CDR2: MDHEN and SYDVKM. V was shortened by 1 base and J by 10 bases, with 4 bases between the two germline ends. CDR3 nucleotide sequence: TGTGCCAGCAGTTTATTGGGAAAACTGTTTTTT. It encodes CASSLLGKLFF.